This record covers a single T cell receptor (beta chain). Its antigen is unidentified. The data are from a study of T cell repertoires in cytomegalovirus infection. Study details: Public TCR beta signatures provided an indication of both CMV infection and a matching HLA type.

Study results and limitations: Public TCR beta family frequency separated CMV-and-HLA carriers, including in an independent cohort.

MiXCR, applied by TCRdb to the reads, yields one record per CDR3 protein. The profile shows about 920,000 distinct CDR3 sequences, under 40% of them singletons. The length of the CDR3 is 16 residues. CDR1 is LNHDA and CDR2 is SQIVND in the germline V gene (reference sequence). Trimming removed 5 bases at V and 0 bases at J, with 14 bases between. This chain uses TRBV19 with TRBJ1-5, with no clear D. The sample consisted of cultured CD8+ T cells from PBMCs, taken from culture after CMV antigen stimulation. This clonotype originated in a human donor in good health (CMV status not recorded). Some clones in this sample may be carry-over from other donors' samples. As DNA, the CDR3 is TGTGCCAGTAGTTTATCACTCATTAATAGCAATCAGCCCCAGCATTTT. Encoded protein: CASSLSLINSNQPQHF.